Presented here are 20 T cell receptor beta chains from one specimen sequenced in a study of blood T cell repertoires in COVID-19 (dated by TCRdb to 2018 to 2021). The library was built by means of the immunoSEQ multiplex PCR assay. TCRdb provides this immuneACCESS table in a form limited to in-frame rearrangements. Some clones are lacking; in checked studies, under half of them reflect an unresolved V gene, and why the rest are absent is not known. Across this sample there are 55,000 to 90,000 clones, with approximately 86% seen only once. The top ten clones comprise over 10% of the sample. Sequences were obtained from peripheral blood. These receptors were obtained from a woman aged 55-75 years with acute or convalescent COVID-19.

The chain employs TRBV6-5 and TRBJ2-3; D is ambiguous. V gave up 6 bases and J gave up 2 bases, with 15 bases separating them. CDR1 MNHEY and CDR2 SVGAGI come from the germline V gene. The CDR3 runs 15 residues. The CDR3, as DNA: TGTGCCAGCAGCCACCGACACTCTCCCACAGATACGCAGTATTTT. Translation: CASSHRHSPTDTQYF.

This rearrangement joins TRBV5-1 to TRBJ2-7, with 8 bases that match TRBD1. Germline trimming cut 4 bases from V and 0 bases from J; bases unmatched to any gene: 6. The CDR3 loop spans 15 amino acids. Germline assignment: CDR1 SGHRS and CDR2 YFSETQ. The CDR3 DNA follows: TGCGCCAGCAGCCTAGGACAGGGCCTCTCCTACGAGCAGTACTTC. Translated: CASSLGQGLSYEQYF.

The V and J genes are TRBV19 and TRBJ1-2; tentative D call: TRBD1 (5 bases). The CDR3 totals 14 residues. Trimming removed 3 bases from V and 4 bases from J, with 12 bases in between. CDR1 LNHDA and CDR2 SQIVND come from the germline V gene (reference sequence). The CDR3 DNA sequence: TGTGCCAGTAGTATGAGACAGACTTCCTATGGCTACACCTTC. This sequence encodes CASSMRQTSYGYTF.

This chain uses TRBV19 with TRBJ1-4, with 8 bases that match TRBD1. The germline V gene has CDR1 LNHDA and CDR2 SQIVND (reference sequence). This CDR3 has 14 amino acids. Losses at the gene ends were 7 bases for V and 10 bases for J; bases not matched to a gene: 11. CDR3 region: CASTVGQGIGKLFF. In DNA form, the CDR3 reads TGTGCCAGTACCGTAGGACAGGGTATAGGAAAACTGTTTTTT.

The chain has TRBV30 and TRBJ1-6; the D is unclear. V was clipped by 0 bases and J by 10 bases, with 10 bases between them. CDR1 GTSNPN and CDR2 SVGIG come from the germline V gene (reference sequence). CDR3 length: 13 amino acids. CDR3 residues: CAWSVGVSSPLHF. As DNA, the CDR3 is TGTGCCTGGAGTGTCGGGGTGTCCTCACCCCTCCACTTT. The full variable domain, rest sourced from reference TRBV30 and TRBJ1-6, is SQTIHQWPATLVQPVGSPLSLECTVEGTSNPNLYWYRQAAGRGLQLLFYSVGIGQISSEVPQNLSASRPQDRQFILSSKKLLLSDSGFYLCAWSVGVSSPLHFGNGTRLTVT.

As DNA, the CDR3 is TGTGCCATCAGTGAGTCGGGCACGGGGCACACAGGGTTAGAAGACTATGGCTACACCTTC. Amino acid sequence: CAISESGTGHTGLEDYGYTF. This chain uses TRBV10-3 with TRBJ1-2, with D possibly TRBD1 on 6 matching bases. The CDR3 sequence is 20 residues long. The V gene's germline CDR1 is ENHRY and CDR2 SYGVKD. Trimming pared 0 bases from V and 3 bases from J, leaving 26 bases between.

The chain carries TRBV9 and TRBJ2-2, with 11 bases lining up with TRBD2. With V trimmed by 4 bases and J by 0 bases, 11 bases remained unmatched. Germline CDR1 is SGDLS and CDR2 is YYNGEE. The CDR3 consists of 19 residues. The CDR3 bases are TGTGCCAGCAGCCCCCGAATAGCGGGGGGGTTCGCGAACACCGGGGAGCTGTTTTTT. As protein: CASSPRIAGGFANTGELFF.

The V and J genes are TRBV5-1 and TRBJ2-7; 8 positions agree with TRBD2. J was trimmed by 0 bases and V by 0 bases; bases with no gene match: 5. CDR1 is SGHRS and CDR2 is YFSETQ in the germline V gene. The CDR3 is 16 residues long. The CDR3 reads CASSLAGGASSYEQYF. The CDR3 nucleotides read TGCGCCAGCAGCTTGGCCGGGGGGGCGTCCTCCTACGAGCAGTACTTC.

This clone was counted only a few times. This rearrangement joins TRBV2 to TRBJ2-6, with D maybe TRBD1 (5 bases). CDR1 is SNHLY, CDR2 FYNNEI, per germline. The V end lost 10 bases, the J end lost 0 bases, and 13 bases lay between the germline ends. The CDR3 is 15 amino acids. CDR3 sequence: CATGLSNSGANVLTF. CDR3 nucleotide sequence: TGTGCCACAGGGCTATCGAACTCTGGGGCCAACGTCCTGACTTTC.

This clone was seen once. This chain joins TRBV7-9 and TRBJ1-5; maybe TRBD1 (5 bases). Germline lookup yields CDR1 SEHNR and CDR2 FQNEAQ (reference sequence). With 2 bases removed from V and 5 bases from J, the gap between germline ends came to 7 bases. The CDR3 sequence is 13 residues long. The CDR3 region is CASSLTRDQPQHF. In nucleotides, the CDR3 is TGTGCCAGCAGCTTAACCAGGGATCAGCCCCAGCATTTT.

V gene TRBV6-6 combines with J gene TRBJ2-7, with no clear D. Germline-derived CDR1 and CDR2 are MNHNY and SVGAGI (reference sequence). The V gene lost 6 bases and the J gene lost 3 bases, with 6 bases spanning the gap. The CDR3 totals 11 residues. This CDR3 is CASSLNYEQYF. CDR3 DNA sequence: TGTGCCAGCAGCCTTAACTACGAGCAGTACTTC.

This clone appeared a few times. The rearrangement joins TRBV9 to TRBJ1-3; D not certain. This CDR3 is built from 15 residues. Germline CDR1 SGDLS, CDR2 YYNGEE. The germline V and J ends were trimmed by 3 bases and 14 bases, with 24 bases remaining between them. CDR3 sequence (DNA): TGTGCCAGCAGCGGGAGCCCGCTGGATCGTCGTACTGTATATTTT. Translated: CASSGSPLDRRTVYF.

There are a few counts of this clone. The chain recombines TRBV4-2 with TRBJ2-7, with 7 bases that match TRBD2. The V and J ends lost 1 base and 1 base, in that order; junction bases with no gene match: 10. CDR3 length: 17 amino acids. Germline loops: CDR1 LGHNA, CDR2 YNFKEQ. The CDR3 DNA sequence: TGTGCCAGCAGCCAAGGTCCTAGCGGTGGAACTTCCTACGAGCAGTACTTC. Translation gives CASSQGPSGGTSYEQYF.

The chain has TRBV5-4 and TRBJ2-2, with D possibly TRBD2 on 5 matching bases. This CDR3 is built from 15 residues. CDR1 and CDR2 (germline): SGHNT, YYREEE (reference sequence). The V and J ends lost 1 base and 4 bases respectively, with 11 bases between them. In nucleotides, the CDR3 is TGTGCCAGCAGCTTGCGGCGGGCGGGCACCGGGGAGCTGTTTTTT. This encodes CASSLRRAGTGELFF.

This clone was seen once. The gene calls are TRBV29-1 and TRBJ2-3; no firm D call. Germline V gene data show CDR1 as SQVTM and CDR2 as ANQGSEA. V was trimmed by 7 bases and J by 2 bases, leaving 19 bases between them. The CDR3 covers 15 residues. The CDR3 DNA follows: TGCAGCGCCCGGCCTACTGGCGGTACCACAGATACGCAGTATTTT. It encodes CSARPTGGTTDTQYF.

The chain's CDR3 is CASSSVPLAGSGANVLTF. The CDR3 DNA reads as TGTGCCAGCAGCTCCGTCCCGCTAGCGGGCTCTGGGGCCAACGTCCTGACTTTC. V is TRBV7-8 and J is TRBJ2-6; TRBD2 matches 8 bases. Per germline, CDR1 SGHVS and CDR2 FQNEAQ. V lost 4 bases and J lost 0; bases outside the gene matches: 8. The length of the CDR3 is 18 residues.

This chain's CDR3 is CASSLARDQETQYF. The CDR3 region has the DNA TGCGCCAGCAGCCTCGCTCGGGACCAAGAGACCCAGTACTTC. This chain links TRBV10-2 with TRBJ2-5; D unclear. This CDR3 region has 14 residues. Germline CDR1 reads WSHSY; CDR2 reads SAAADI. The ends were cut back, 6 bases at V and 0 bases at J, with 11 bases in the middle.

This chain connects TRBV12-5 to TRBJ2-2; D is perhaps TRBD1 (6 bases). Trimming shortened V by 0 bases and J by 6 bases, and 14 bases separated the two germline ends. CDR3 length: 16 residues. Per germline, CDR1 LGHNT and CDR2 FRNRAP. CDR3 amino acids: CASGLVTGYVAGELFF. As DNA, the CDR3 is TGTGCTAGTGGTTTGGTAACAGGGTATGTCGCCGGGGAGCTGTTTTTT.

V usage is TRBV5-4 and J usage is TRBJ2-5, with 10 bases aligning to TRBD1. CDR3 length equals 15 residues. V gave up 0 bases and J gave up 3 bases; unmatched junction bases: 2. CDR1 and CDR2 (germline): SGHNT, YYREEE (reference sequence). This chain's CDR3 is CASSLATGGKETQYF. In nucleotides, the CDR3 is TGTGCCAGCAGCTTGGCGACAGGGGGCAAAGAGACCCAGTACTTC.

V and J are TRBV27 and TRBJ2-3; the D gene is possibly TRBD2 (5 bases). Germline CDR1 and CDR2: MNHEY and SMNVEV (reference sequence). V was clipped by 5 bases and J by 4 bases, with 34 bases between them. The CDR3 is 21 residues long. CDR3 protein: CASSRGQRGKLSQKEADTQYF. In nucleotides, the CDR3 is TGTGCCAGCAGTCGCGGGCAACGGGGAAAACTATCCCAAAAGGAGGCAGATACGCAGTATTTT.